This T cell receptor (beta chain) was found in a study of type 1 and type 2 diabetes patients (dated by TCRdb to 2016 to 2017). The study in broad terms: The cohort comprised fewer than 10 type 1 diabetes patients, a few type 2 diabetes patients and about 6 nondiabetic controls recruited in China. For the type 1 diabetes patients, the type 2 diabetes patients acted as a disease comparison group. Altogether, under 25,000,000 paired-end reads were produced across the whole study. The study profiled TCRbeta repertoires by high-throughput sequencing to compare type 1 diabetes, type 2 diabetes and nondiabetic individuals. Across the study, CD4+ and CD8+ T cells were positively selected from PBMCs using CD4 or CD8 MicroBeads on MACS columns. Comparing approximately 20-cycle and roughly 25-cycle amplification showed similar V gene usage, suggesting similar primer efficiencies and random PCR bias. Sequencing of the TCRbeta libraries was paired-end and was performed on Illumina HiSeq 2000 or MiSeq instruments. Overall results and qualifications from the work: In both CD4+ and CD8+ T cells, type 2 diabetes repertoires were highly diverse and significantly more diverse than type 1 diabetes repertoires. Type 2 diabetes patients had few highly-expanded CD4+ clones (median one), and those clones made up a median roughly 4% of reads. The study groups were not matched for age and gender, which could possibly have biased interpretation. V and J gene usage patterns of type 2 diabetes and control samples were highly correlated, averaging roughly 0.97 between samples. Only a limited number of T2D and control samples were sequenced, so some T1D-only HECs might also appear in more T2D or control samples.

Comments on this clonotype: No antigen is known for it. Within one base of it there is no much larger clone, and no base qualities were kept.

Every diabetic patient fulfilled standard classification criteria for type 1 or type 2 diabetes, and glucose and C-peptide were evaluated using WHO-recommended methods. Donors with other autoimmune diseases or infections within the previous four weeks were excluded from participation. From each participant, roughly 10 milliliters of peripheral blood were collected. LymphoPrep density separation was used to isolate PBMCs. TCRdb lists the instrument as Illumina MiSeq. Genomic DNA from sorted T cell subsets was used as template for TCRbeta CDR3 amplification. The TCRbeta CDR3 region was amplified by multiplex PCR with 30 forward and 13 reverse primers. PCR products were purified with AMPure XP beads, then indices and adaptors were added in a second roughly 26-cycle PCR. Before sequencing, the QIAquick Gel Extraction Kit was used to gel-purify the libraries. For the original study's pipeline: Paired-end reads were merged using FLASH and were aligned with IgBLAST to IMGT V, D and J germline references. After reads whose alignment identity to germline references fell below 70% were discarded, roughly 11,000,000 reads remained study-wide. Following IMGT definitions, CDR3 boundaries, reading frame and productivity were assigned. Highly-expanded clones were defined as clones making up 1% or more of reads, and normalized Shannon entropy was used to measure diversity. Unpaired two-tailed t-tests were used to test group differences in Shannon entropy. The public reads were reanalyzed by TCRdb: fastp trimming at Q25, MiXCR alignment, in-frame beta chains only. Every distinct CDR3 protein forms one entry, paired with its most common genes and DNA. TCRdb's processing, not the authors', yielded these V and J calls. A total of 250,000 or so distinct CDR3 sequences appear in this sample, more than 45% of them only once. The ten largest clones represent around 15% of the sample.

From its cysteine to its phenylalanine, the CDR3 spans 16 amino acids. Of all the DNA, just the CDR3 is kept, 48 bases in frame from base 1. The V end gives up 5 bases and the J end 4 bases, leaving 12 bases in the junction not matched to a gene. From a lookup of the germline V gene (reference sequence), CDR1 and CDR2 are LNHNV and YYDKDF. The rearranged chain carries TRBV15 and TRBJ2-7; TRBD2 aligns with 9 central bases. The receptor comes from a man aged 18 to 30 with type 2 diabetes. Sequencing was performed on peripheral blood mononuclear cells (PBMCs). CDR3 region: CATSLRFVSGRYEQYF. The sequenced DNA: TGTGCCACCAGCCTTCGATTTGTTAGCGGGAGATACGAGCAGTACTTC.